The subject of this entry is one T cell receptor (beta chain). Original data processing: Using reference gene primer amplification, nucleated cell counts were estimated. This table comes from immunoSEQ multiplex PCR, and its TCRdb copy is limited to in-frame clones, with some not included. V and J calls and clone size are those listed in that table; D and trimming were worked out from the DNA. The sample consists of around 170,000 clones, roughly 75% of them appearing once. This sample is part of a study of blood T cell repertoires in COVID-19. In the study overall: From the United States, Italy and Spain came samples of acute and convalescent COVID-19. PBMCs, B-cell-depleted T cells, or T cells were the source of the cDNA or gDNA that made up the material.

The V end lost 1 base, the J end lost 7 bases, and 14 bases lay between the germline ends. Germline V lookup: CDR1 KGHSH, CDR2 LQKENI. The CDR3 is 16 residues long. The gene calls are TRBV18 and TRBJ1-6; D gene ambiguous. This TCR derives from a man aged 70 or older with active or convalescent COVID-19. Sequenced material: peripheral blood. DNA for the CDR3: TGTGCCAGCTCACCACAGGGAAATAGCGGGAATTCACCCCTCCACTTT. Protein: CASSPQGNSGNSPLHF.